This TCR beta chain derives from a study of metastatic and nonmetastatic thyroid tumors. TCRdb re-called the PCR reads through MiXCR. The data hold around 30,000 clones, with 15% to 20% observed a single time. CDR1 and CDR2 from the germline V gene are MNHNS and SASEGT. With 6 bases removed from V and 1 base from J, the gap between germline ends came to 9 bases. This CDR3 has 13 amino acids. Before thyroid surgery, none of the patients had received any treatment. This clone was detected ten times or more. The same CDR3 also results from other DNA sequences found in this sample. Sequencing was carried out using blood. This receptor was taken from a female donor with papillary thyroid cancer or a benign thyroid nodule (not recorded which). Some clones in this sample may be carry-over from other donors' samples. The chain has TRBV6-1 and TRBJ1-2, with TRBD1 as a possible D gene (5 bases). CDR3 amino acids: CASRQGFNYGYTF. The CDR3 DNA sequence: TGTGCCAGCAGGCAGGGTTTTAACTATGGCTACACCTTC.